This T cell receptor beta chain was retrieved from a study of identical twins. General observations from the study: Cord blood beta clonotypes that were abundant carried fewer insertions, and memory repertoires showed no such trend. Invariant populations such as MAIT and iNKT cells could partly muddle zero-insertion analyses. Some out-of-frame alpha sequences were shared by twins, and these showed excess low generation probability. In monozygotic twins, models underestimated the sharing of out-of-frame TCR alpha.

Via MiXCR, TCRdb re-called the 5' RACE reads, giving one row per CDR3 protein. The data contain 260,000 or so distinct CDR3 sequences, 6% to 8.5% of them singletons. V shed 4 bases, J shed 1 base, and the junction held 6 bases outside the gene matches. Germline values: CDR1 DFQATT, CDR2 SNEGSKA (reference sequence). The CDR3 loop spans 14 amino acids. This clonotype has a handful of counts. Its antigen is not known. These same records also appear under a second study, on yellow fever vaccine responses in identical twins.

J is TRBJ1-2 and V is TRBV20-1; TRBD1 matches 7 bases. The sequenced sample consisted of CD8+ T cells sorted from blood. This TCR came from a woman in her late teens or twenties in good health. CDR3 bases: TGCAGTGCTATCGACAGGGCTCTTAACTATGGCTACACCTTC. Translating gives CSAIDRALNYGYTF.